Listed below are T cell receptor beta chains from one sample, sequenced in a study of blood T cell repertoires in COVID-19. The protocol was immunoSEQ multiplex PCR, while the TCRdb copy is restricted to in-frame clones and leaves out a portion. The sample has more than 95,000 clones; about 80% are singletons. Sequencing used peripheral blood. Source of these receptors: a human donor in a cohort sampled during active or convalescent COVID-19. Each CDR3 is given with its conserved first and last residue. A D gene is named only where the DNA matches it firmly. Not all rows give a size; the values are once, few, many and, for expanded clones, a class.

J | D | size | V | DNA | CDR3
TRBJ1-2 | - | - | TRBV9 | TGTGCCAGCAGCGTAGACGACAGCCTAAACTATGGCTACACCTTC | CASSVDDSLNYGYTF
TRBJ1-4 | - | - | TRBV6-2/TRBV6-3 | TGTGCCAGCAGTTACGTCGGGCAGGGCGGTGAAAAACTGTTTTTT | CASSYVGQGGEKLFF
TRBJ2-6 | TRBD1 | - | TRBV7-9 | TGTGCCAGCAGCTTGGAGGGACAGGGGGCGTTAGGGGCCAACGTCCTGACTTTC | CASSLEGQGALGANVLTF
TRBJ2-1 | - | - | TRBV13 | TGTGCCAGCAGACCCCCTGCAGGGATAGACTACAATGAGCAGTTCTTC | CASRPPAGIDYNEQFF
TRBJ2-4 | TRBD1 | - | TRBV5-4 | TGTGCCAGCAGCTTGGGGGACAGGTTGAACATTCAGTACTTC | CASSLGDRLNIQYF
TRBJ2-5 | - | - | TRBV5-1 | TGCGCCAGCAGCTTGGACGGGCGAGGGGAGACCCAGTACTTC | CASSLDGRGETQYF
TRBJ2-3 | TRBD2 | - | TRBV7-2 | TGTGCCAGCAGCCAGACTAGCGGATCAGATACGCAGTATTTT | CASSQTSGSDTQYF
TRBJ2-1 | - | - | TRBV6-5 | TGTGCCAGCATGGGGAGCTCCTACAATGAGCAGTTCTTC | CASMGSSYNEQFF
TRBJ2-7 | TRBD1 | few | TRBV19 | TGTGCCAGTAGCCCGCGCCGGGACAGCTCCTACGAGCAGTACTTC | CASSPRRDSSYEQYF
TRBJ2-5 | - | - | TRBV19 | TGTGCCAGTAGTATTGGGGCAGTCCAAGAGACCCAGTACTTC | CASSIGAVQETQYF
TRBJ1-3 | - | - | TRBV10-3 | TGTGCCTCAGGGAAAAGCTCTGGAAACACCATATATTTT | CASGKSSGNTIYF
TRBJ2-3 | TRBD2 | - | TRBV11-2 | TGTGCCAGCAGCTTAGGGCTAGCGGGGGTGAACACAGATACGCAGTATTTT | CASSLGLAGVNTDTQYF
TRBJ1-5 | TRBD1 | - | TRBV7-2 | TGTGCCAGCAGCCCGGGACAGGCTTACAATCAGCCCCAGCATTTT | CASSPGQAYNQPQHF
TRBJ2-5 | TRBD2 | - | TRBV4-2 | TGTGCCAGCAGCCAATGGGCTAGCGGGGGGAACCAAGAGACCCAGTACTTC | CASSQWASGGNQETQYF
TRBJ2-1 | - | once | TRBV21-1 | TGTGCCAGCAGCTCCCGGGAGGGGAGAAGTCCCTCCTACAATGAGCAGTTCTTC | CASSSREGRSPSYNEQFF
TRBJ2-3 | - | - | TRBV19 | TGTGCCAGTAGCCGCAGGGAAGGGAGGGATACGCAGTATTTT | CASSRREGRDTQYF
TRBJ2-4 | - | - | TRBV19 | TGTGCCAGTAGCCAAGGGAGGAACATTCAGTACTTC | CASSQGRNIQYF
TRBJ2-6 | - | - | TRBV5-1 | TGCGCCAGCAGCTTGGGGACTTCTGGGGCCAACGTCCTGACTTTC | CASSLGTSGANVLTF
TRBJ2-7 | - | - | TRBV7-3 | TGTGCCAGCAGCCCCGGACGGCGGGCCGACGAGCAGTACTTC | CASSPGRRADEQYF
TRBJ1-2 | TRBD1 | - | TRBV5-4 | TGTGCCAGCAGCTTGGGGACAGGCGGAGGGGCTAGAGGCTACACCTTC | CASSLGTGGGARGYTF
TRBJ1-2 | - | - | TRBV20-1 | TGCAGTGCTAGAGGGCAGGGCTACACCTTC | CSARGQGYTF
TRBJ1-5 | - | - | TRBV11-2 | TGTGCCAGCAGCCCGCAGCCAGGGGCAAGTCAGCCCCAGCATTTT | CASSPQPGASQPQHF
TRBJ2-3 | - | - | TRBV4-1 | TGCGCCAGCAGCCAAGGTGACATTAACACAGATACGCAGTATTTT | CASSQGDINTDTQYF
TRBJ2-3 | - | once | TRBV29-1 | TGCAGCGATCGCAGTAGCACAGATACGCAGTATTTT | CSDRSSTDTQYF
TRBJ2-7 | TRBD2 | - | TRBV6-5 | TGTGCCAGCAGTCGGGGGGTCGGCTCCTACGAGCAGTACTTC | CASSRGVGSYEQYF
TRBJ1-2 | - | - | TRBV7-9 | TGTGCCAGCAGCCCCTCGGACAGTTTCTATGGCTACACCTTC | CASSPSDSFYGYTF
TRBJ2-3 | TRBD2 | - | TRBV5-1 | TGCGCCAGCGACCTCGGACTAGCGGGGTACACAGATACGCAGTATTTT | CASDLGLAGYTDTQYF
TRBJ2-3 | TRBD2 | medium-sized | TRBV5-4 | TGTGCCAGCAGCTCCCTCGGCGGGGGGGCCGAGGTTGATACGCAGTATTTT | CASSSLGGGAEVDTQYF
TRBJ1-1 | TRBD1 | - | TRBV19 | TGTGCCAGTAGTATAACAGGGGACTTGAACACTGAAGCTTTCTTT | CASSITGDLNTEAFF
TRBJ1-2 | - | - | TRBV27 | TGTGCCAGCAGTTTACGAGGGCGAGCTAACTATGGCTACACCTTC | CASSLRGRANYGYTF
TRBJ2-2 | - | - | TRBV15 | TGTGCCACCAGCAAGGAGGGGAGATCTTTTAGGACCGGGGAGCTGTTTTTT | CATSKEGRSFRTGELFF
TRBJ1-4 | - | - | TRBV6-2/TRBV6-3 | TGTGCCAGCAGCCTGGGCAGGGGAAGGGCTAATGAAAAACTGTTTTTT | CASSLGRGRANEKLFF
TRBJ1-2 | - | once | TRBV3-1/TRBV3-2 | TGTGCCAGCAGCCAAGATCGTAGGACAGACTATGGCTACACCTTC | CASSQDRRTDYGYTF
TRBJ2-1 | - | - | TRBV6-5 | TGTGCCAGCAGTTACTTAGCGAACAATGAGCAGTTCTTC | CASSYLANNEQFF
TRBJ2-7 | - | - | TRBV11-3 | TGTGCCAGCAGCTTAGTTTGGGGGGCCTACGAGCAGTACTTC | CASSLVWGAYEQYF
TRBJ1-2 | TRBD1 | - | TRBV6-5 | TGTGCCAGCAGGGGGGACAGCCTGGGGGGCTACACCTTC | CASRGDSLGGYTF
TRBJ1-1 | TRBD1 | - | TRBV18 | TGTGCCAGCTCATCAGACAGGGTAGAAACTGAAGCTTTCTTT | CASSSDRVETEAFF
TRBJ2-3 | - | - | TRBV5-4 | TGTGCCACAACAGGGTCAGATACGCAGTATTTT | CATTGSDTQYF
TRBJ2-1 | TRBD1 | - | TRBV5-1 | TGCGCCAGCAGCTGGGACAGGGGAAATGAGCAGTTCTTC | CASSWDRGNEQFF
TRBJ2-7 | TRBD2 | once | TRBV6-5 | TGTGCCAGCAGGCAGACTAGCGGGGGAGGGTACGAGCAGTACTTC | CASRQTSGGGYEQYF
TRBJ1-5 | TRBD1 | - | TRBV4-2 | TGTGCCAGCAGCCAAGATGACGGACAGGGGGCCTGGCAGCCCCAGCATTTT | CASSQDDGQGAWQPQHF
TRBJ1-4 | - | - | TRBV18 | TGTGCCAGCTCACCGGACATTGGGGCTTTGGCAACTAATGAAAAACTGTTTTTT | CASSPDIGALATNEKLFF
TRBJ2-2 | TRBD1 | many | TRBV12-5 | TGTGCTACCCGGCCCCCGGGGACAGGGGGTGGGACCGGGGAGCTGTTTTTT | CATRPPGTGGGTGELFF
TRBJ1-2 | - | few | TRBV29-1 | TGCAGCGTTGGGGCAGGGAAGGACTATGGCTACACCTTC | CSVGAGKDYGYTF
TRBJ2-1 | - | - | TRBV5-6 | TGTGCCAGCAGCTTGGACAGGGCTATAGCTGAGCAGTTCTTC | CASSLDRAIAEQFF
TRBJ2-3 | - | few | TRBV28 | TGTGCCAGCAGTTATGCAGGGGTCGGCACAGATACGCAGTATTTT | CASSYAGVGTDTQYF
TRBJ2-5 | - | - | TRBV11-3 | TGTGCCAGCACCGACTCGGGAAGACAAGAGACCCAGTACTTC | CASTDSGRQETQYF
TRBJ1-4 | - | - | TRBV6-4 | TGTGCCAGCAGTCCCCAGGCGGGTTTGGAAAAACTGTTTTTT | CASSPQAGLEKLFF
TRBJ2-2 | TRBD2 | few | TRBV11-3 | TGTGCCAGCAGCCCCCAGCGGGGGGGCCGCGGGGAGCTGTTTTTT | CASSPQRGGRGELFF
TRBJ2-6 | TRBD1 | - | TRBV6-4 | TGTGCCAGCAGCGAACAGGGGGCTGGTGGGGCCAACGTCCTGACTTTC | CASSEQGAGGANVLTF
TRBJ2-3 | TRBD2 | - | TRBV11-2 | TGTGCCAGCAGCTTAGGCGGGGGGGCCGGGGATACGCAGTATTTT | CASSLGGGAGDTQYF
TRBJ1-5 | - | - | TRBV19 | TGTGCCAGTAATCACCGGGCGGGTCAGCCCCAGCATTTT | CASNHRAGQPQHF
TRBJ2-5 | TRBD2 | - | TRBV5-1 | TGCGCCAGCAGCTTGGTGCTAGCGGGGGCCGGGGGGGAGACCCAGTACTTC | CASSLVLAGAGGETQYF
TRBJ1-5 | TRBD1 | - | TRBV6-6 | TGTGCCAGCAGTCGAGGGGTGGGACAGTTTAGCAATCAGCCCCAGCATTTT | CASSRGVGQFSNQPQHF
TRBJ1-2 | - | - | TRBV27 | TGTGCCAGCAGTTTACAGGGTTATGGCTACACCTTC | CASSLQGYGYTF
TRBJ2-3 | TRBD2 | - | TRBV6-2/TRBV6-3 | TGTGCCAGCAACCCGGGGAGCGGGGGCGATACGCAGTATTTT | CASNPGSGGDTQYF
TRBJ2-5 | TRBD2 | - | TRBV7-6 | TGTGCCAGCAGCTTCCGACTAGCGGGGATCCAAGAGACCCAGTACTTC | CASSFRLAGIQETQYF
TRBJ2-7 | - | - | TRBV18 | TGTGCCAGCTCACTCGCGGGCGAGCAGTACTTC | CASSLAGEQYF